This T cell receptor beta chain was documented in a study of blood T cell repertoires in COVID-19. On the study more broadly: The United States, Italy and Spain were the sources of the acute and convalescent COVID-19 samples. The cDNA or gDNA used as material had been derived from T cells, B-cell-depleted T cells, or PBMCs.

Germline assignment: CDR1 SGHRS and CDR2 YFSETQ. V shed 0 bases and J 5 bases; nucleotides not matched to a gene: 3. The CDR3 runs 14 residues. Profiling relied on immunoSEQ multiplex PCR, and the TCRdb table lists in-frame clones only, not all of them. The sample consists of approximately 97,000 clones, approximately 82% of them appearing once. Sequencing was done on a sample of peripheral blood. V and J are TRBV5-1 and TRBJ2-5; 8 bases line up with TRBD1. This TCR was recovered from a man aged 55-75 years with active or convalescent COVID-19. The CDR3 region has the DNA TGCGCCAGCAGCTTGGCAGGGGGCGCGGAGACCCAGTACTTC. Translation gives CASSLAGGAETQYF. Complete variable domain (other parts from reference TRBV5-1 and TRBJ2-5): KAGVTQTPRYLIKTRGQQVTLSCSPISGHRSVSWYQQTPGQGLQFLFEYFSETQRNKGNFPGRFSGRQFSNSRSEMNVSTLELGDSALYLCASSLAGGAETQYFGPGTRLLVL.